This T cell receptor beta chain was found in a study of blood T cell repertoires in COVID-19. The wider study: Acute and convalescent COVID-19 specimens originated in the United States, Italy and Spain. The cDNA or gDNA used as material had been derived from T cells, B-cell-depleted T cells, or PBMCs.

Original data processing: The assay estimated nucleated cells by amplifying reference gene primers. The data were produced by immunoSEQ multiplex PCR, yet TCRdb's version contains in-frame clones alone and is incomplete. V and J calls and clone size are as listed in that table; D and trimming were resolved from the DNA. The data contain 100,000 to 150,000 clones, around 80% of them singletons. The TCR originated in a woman between 45 and 65 years old with acute or convalescent COVID-19. What was sequenced was peripheral blood.

The CDR3 nucleotides read TGCAGTGCTAGTTCCCAGGGCCTACTCACAGATACGCAGTATTTT. Translating it yields CSASSQGLLTDTQYF. The V call is TRBV20-1, the J call TRBJ2-3; weak D call: TRBD1 (5 bases). CDR1 and CDR2 from the germline V gene are DFQATT and SNEGSKA (reference sequence). The CDR3 has 15 residues. Trimming cost V 3 bases and J 2 bases, with 15 bases left between them.